Given below is one T cell receptor beta chain in context. The sample comes from a study of shared clonotypes between healthy human individuals. Replicate PCRs from sorted subsets contained 200 ng DNA, which is roughly 30,000 T cell genomes. Sequencing was performed with immunoSEQ multiplex PCR; in TCRdb, only in-frame clones are kept and a portion is missing. This sample has some 1,400,000 clones, with 96% found just once. The sample taken for sequencing was naive CD4+ T cells sorted from blood. Subset of the sample: CD45RA+ positively selected. This TCR derives from a man aged 30 to 45 in good health.

The CDR3 nucleotides read TGTGCCAGCACCACAGGGGGCGGGGATACGCAGTATTTT. Residues: CASTTGGGDTQYF. V gene TRBV2 combines with J gene TRBJ2-3; 9 nucleotides agree with TRBD1. CDR1 and CDR2 (germline): SNHLY, FYNNEI. The CDR3 has 13 residues. V shed 7 bases, J shed 6 bases, and the junction held 5 bases outside the gene matches. The variable domain in full, completed from reference TRBV2 and TRBJ2-3, reads EPEVTQTPSHQVTQMGQEVILRCVPISNHLYFYWYRQILGQKVEFLVSFYNNEISEKSEIFDDQFSVERPDGSNFTLKIRSTKLEDSAMYFCASTTGGGDTQYFGPGTRLTVL.